This TCR beta chain was found in a study of shared clonotypes between healthy human individuals. Overall study results and limits: The donor pool, a small one, limited the genetic and exposure-history diversity represented.

In the naive CD8 group, cells lacked CD45RO and were positively selected for CCR7, so terminally differentiated effector memory CD45RA+ cells were left out. V lost 2 bases, J lost 10 bases, and 7 bases stayed unmatched. In germline, CDR1 is SGHRS, CDR2 YFSETQ. This CDR3 has 14 amino acids. Authors' data handling: In the immunoSEQ data, sequences were junction-only and lacked quality scores, so filtering differed. TCRdb's copy holds only in-frame clones and misses some; the assay was immunoSEQ multiplex PCR. The V and J calls and clone size come from that table; D and trimming were worked out from the DNA. Here the sample spans about 590,000 clones, about 95% being singletons. With respect to this clone: The antigen is unknown.

The sequenced material came from naive CD8+ T cells sorted from blood. This receptor was obtained from a woman in her twenties or thirties in good health. The chain has TRBV5-1 and TRBJ2-1; 9 bases map to TRBD2. CDR3 loop: CASSFSASGTEQFF. The CDR3 DNA reads as TGCGCCAGCAGCTTCTCGGCTAGCGGGACCGAGCAGTTCTTC.